Given below is one T cell receptor (beta chain) in context. The antigen is unknown. The V segment lost 2 bases and the J segment 4 bases; nucleotides outside the gene matches: 19. Germline V lookup: CDR1 SGHRS, CDR2 YFSETQ. CDR3 length equals 19 residues. This sample's TCRbeta library carried unique molecular identifier barcodes. TCRdb reanalysed the PCR reads using MiXCR and keeps one entry per CDR3 protein. The table lists some 80,000 distinct CDR3 sequences, around 18% of them singletons. This record comes from a study of T-cell reconstitution after alpha-beta-depleted transplantation in children. Study findings and constraints: From newly produced T cells came most of the T-cell counts and diversity one year after transplant. The study reportedly traced alpha-beta T cells about two months after transplant to several hundred expanded graft clones. Recipient T cells and thymic progenitors that survived gave rise to the high TCRbeta diversity observed at day 60 in some patients.

The receptor's source is a male patient aged 2-15 years who had a stem cell transplant for acute lymphoblastic leukemia, so the T cells may come from the graft donor. The V gene is TRBV5-1, the J gene TRBJ2-3; 7 bases fit TRBD1. Specimen: PBMCs, mostly from graft donor cells, collected 360 days after TCRalphabeta/CD19-depleted stem cell transplant. Here the CDR3 DNA reads TGCGCCAGCAGCTTTTATACCAGTGGGGTGACAGGGTTGGCAGATACGCAGTATTTT. Protein: CASSFYTSGVTGLADTQYF.